This entry lists 8 T cell receptor beta chains sequenced from one sample in a study of T cells after yellow fever vaccination. TCRdb called the 5' RACE reads again in MiXCR, with one record for every CDR3 protein. The table lists around 350,000 distinct CDR3 sequences, roughly 11% of them singletons. The sequences come from PBMCs, collected on the day of the first yellow fever vaccination. The receptor source for this set is a man between 18 and 29 years old who received the YFV17D yellow fever vaccine.

This clonotype has a count of ten or more. This sequence joins TRBV20-1 and TRBJ2-3; D possibly corresponds to TRBD1 (5 bases). The germline V gene has CDR1 DFQATT and CDR2 SNEGSKA (reference sequence). V dropped 2 bases and J dropped 1 base, with 13 bases sitting between them. This CDR3 spans 15 amino acids. The CDR3 spells CSARWQGLGTDTQYF. CDR3 bases: TGCAGTGCTAGATGGCAGGGATTGGGCACAGATACGCAGTATTTT.

V gene TRBV7-2 combines with J gene TRBJ1-2; perhaps TRBD1 as D (5 bases). V lost 1 base and J lost 5, with 17 bases in between. CDR1 is SGHTA and CDR2 is FQGNSA in the germline V gene. The CDR3 runs to 16 residues. CDR3 residues: CASSLGDGGANYGYTF. The CDR3, as DNA: TGTGCCAGCAGCTTAGGAGATGGCGGGGCGAATTATGGCTACACCTTC.

As for this clonotype: An end of the junction differs from the germline gene, which may be a read error. The chain uses TRBV5-1 and TRBJ1-5, with D possibly matching TRBD1 (5 bases). The CDR3 contains 14 residues. CDR1 is SGHRS, CDR2 YFSETQ, per germline. This chain's CDR3 is CTSSLVGGNQPQHF. The CDR3, as DNA: TGCACCAGCAGCTTGGTTGGGGGGAATCAGCCCCAGCATTTT.

The sample holds a few counts of this clonotype. CDR3 nucleotide sequence: TGTGCCAGCAGCTTATTAGGTCGGGCGTCGGGCAATCAGCCCCAGCATTTT. Protein product: CASSLLGRASGNQPQHF. The chain employs TRBV7-2 and TRBJ1-5, with D unresolved. Trimming stripped 2 bases from V and 2 bases from J, with 16 bases between. Germline lookup yields CDR1 SGHTA and CDR2 FQGNSA. CDR3 length: 17 residues.

The chain employs TRBV6-1 and TRBJ2-7; 8 positions match TRBD1. Germline CDR1 MNHNS, CDR2 SASEGT. V lost 5 bases and J lost 2; bases outside the gene matches: 5. The CDR3 is 14 amino acids. CDR3 DNA sequence: TGTGCCAGCAGTAGACAGGGGACAACCTACGAGCAGTACGTC. Translation gives CASSRQGTTYEQYV.

This clonotype occurred a few times. V is TRBV7-2 and J is TRBJ2-3; TRBD1 matches at 8 bases. With 5 bases clipped from V and 3 bases from J, the junction kept 10 bases outside the gene matches. CDR3 length equals 16 residues. Germline values: CDR1 SGHTA, CDR2 FQGNSA. In DNA form, the CDR3 reads TGTGCCAGCAGCCGGACAGGGATGCTTTGGACAGATACGCAGTATTTT. This gives the protein CASSRTGMLWTDTQYF.

The table lists this clonotype with a few counts. The chain links TRBV3-1 to TRBJ2-7; 7 positions match TRBD1. The V gene's germline CDR1 is LGHDT and CDR2 YNNKEL (reference sequence). With 4 bases clipped from V and 2 bases from J, the junction kept 11 bases outside the gene matches. This CDR3 is 16 amino acids long. CDR3 loop: CASSPKNRGDTYEQYV. The CDR3 coding sequence is TGTGCCAGCAGCCCAAAGAACAGGGGAGATACCTACGAGCAGTACGTC.

This clonotype was picked up a small number of times. V is TRBV6-1 and J is TRBJ2-4; D is ambiguous. The CDR3 covers 15 residues. From germline, CDR1 is MNHNS and CDR2 SASEGT. The V end lost 7 bases, the J end lost 1 base, and 14 bases lay between the germline ends. The CDR3 DNA is TGTGCCAGCAACTCCCACGACACCGCCAAAAACATTCAGTACTTC. Translation gives CASNSHDTAKNIQYF.